The next 17 T cell receptor beta chains were all read from a single sample in a study of cytomegalovirus exposure and HLA in healthy donors. This PCR relied on a set of 60 Vbeta primers and 13 Jbeta primers. Assay used: immunoSEQ multiplex PCR; TCRdb lists only in-frame clones, some missing. The top ten hold about 16% of the sample, which has about 200,000 clones, about 74% seen once. The source material was PBMCs. The receptor source for this set is a middle-aged man in good health and CMV-seronegative.

The chain employs TRBV5-4 and TRBJ2-7; D perhaps matches TRBD1 (5 bases). CDR3 length: 15 amino acids. V lost 1 base and J lost 2, with 13 bases in between. CDR1 SGHNT and CDR2 YYREEE come from the germline V gene (reference sequence). CDR3 protein: CASSLRAGFTYEQYF. The CDR3 DNA is TGTGCCAGCAGCTTGAGGGCAGGGTTCACCTACGAGCAGTACTTC.

The rearrangement links TRBV14 to TRBJ2-7; 7 bases fit TRBD1. Germline V gene sequence: CDR1 SGHDN, CDR2 FVKESK. The ends lost 0 bases at V and 4 bases at J; junction bases unmatched: 9. There are 16 residues in the CDR3. The CDR3 DNA reads TGTGCCAGCAGCCAAGATATCGGAACAGGGGTATACGAGCAGTACTTC. Translating it yields CASSQDIGTGVYEQYF.

The chain employs TRBV27 and TRBJ2-3; D is perhaps TRBD1 (5 bases). Germline V gene sequence: CDR1 MNHEY, CDR2 SMNVEV (reference sequence). The CDR3 consists of 13 residues. The V end was cut by 2 bases, the J end by 4 bases, with 7 bases between. The CDR3, as DNA: TGTGCCAGCAGTTTAATCAGGGCAGATACGCAGTATTTT. Translated: CASSLIRADTQYF.

The chain carries TRBV28 and TRBJ1-5; 7 bases are a match to TRBD1. The CDR3 covers 15 residues. V was clipped by 4 bases and J by 7 bases; unmatched bases: 10. The germline V gene has CDR1 MDHEN and CDR2 SYDVKM. Written as DNA, the CDR3 is TGTGCCAGCAGTTGGGGACAGCCAGGGAAACAGCCCCAGCATTTT. Amino acids: CASSWGQPGKQPQHF.

This chain uses TRBV9 with TRBJ2-1; 10 positions match TRBD2. The V segment lost 0 bases and the J segment 8 bases; nucleotides outside the gene matches: 2. Germline values: CDR1 SGDLS, CDR2 YYNGEE. The CDR3 covers 14 residues. The CDR3 nucleotides read TGTGCCAGCAGCGTAGGACTAGCGGGCCATGAGCAGTTCTTC. This encodes CASSVGLAGHEQFF.

The chain combines TRBV4-2 with TRBJ1-2, with D hard to call. Trimming took off 4 bases at V and 4 bases at J, with 7 bases between the two ends. This CDR3 has 12 amino acids. The germline V gene has CDR1 LGHNA and CDR2 YNFKEQ. The CDR3 DNA is TGTGCCAGCAGCCGCGATCCCTATGGCTACACCTTC. It translates to CASSRDPYGYTF.

The chain combines TRBV7-9 with TRBJ2-1, with 8 bases lining up with TRBD1. Germline V gene sequence: CDR1 SEHNR, CDR2 FQNEAQ (reference sequence). V trimming: 5 bases; J trimming: 14 bases; junction bases outside the gene matches: 5. The CDR3 has 11 amino acids. The CDR3 is CASSQGASKFF. CDR3 sequence (DNA): TGTGCCAGCAGCCAGGGGGCTAGTAAGTTCTTC.

The chain links TRBV6-1 to TRBJ1-3; D uncertain. The germline gives CDR1 MNHNS, CDR2 SASEGT. The CDR3 has 16 amino acids. Trimming removed 1 base from V and 0 bases from J, with 10 bases in between. CDR3 DNA: TGTGCCAGCAGTGAAGTCCGCAGGAACTCTGGAAACACCATATATTTT. Protein product: CASSEVRRNSGNTIYF.

V is TRBV6-5 and J is TRBJ2-1, with D maybe TRBD1 (6 bases). The germline CDR1 and CDR2 sequences are MNHEY and SVGAGI. V lost 6 bases to trimming and J lost 1 base, with 13 bases between them. CDR3 length equals 15 residues. The CDR3, as DNA: TGTGCCAGCAGCCCGGGACACCCTTCCTACAATGAGCAGTTCTTC. Encoded protein: CASSPGHPSYNEQFF.

The chain couples TRBV9 to TRBJ2-7, with D unresolved. Trimming cost V 4 bases and J 0 bases, with 5 bases left between them. Germline CDR1 and CDR2: SGDLS and YYNGEE. This CDR3 comprises 12 residues. This CDR3 reads CASSSSSYEQYF. CDR3 nucleotide sequence: TGTGCCAGCAGCTCCAGCTCCTACGAGCAGTACTTC.

There are a few counts of this clone. The gene calls are TRBV19 and TRBJ2-2; 8 positions agree with TRBD1. Trimming took 7 bases from V and 4 from J; bases not matched to a gene: 8. Germline V gene lookup returns CDR1 LNHDA and CDR2 SQIVND (reference sequence). This CDR3 is 15 amino acids long. CDR3 nucleotides: TGTGCCAGTACCGCCGGGACAGGTTCCACCGGGGAGCTGTTTTTT. Translation gives CASTAGTGSTGELFF.

V is TRBV7-8 and J is TRBJ1-2; 7 bases are a match to TRBD1. J lost 7 bases, V lost 5 bases, and 4 bases had no gene match. This CDR3 is 12 amino acids long. Germline assignment: CDR1 SGHVS and CDR2 FQNEAQ. The DNA for the CDR3 is TGTGCCAGCAGCCCCCACAGGGGTGGCTACACCTTC. It translates to CASSPHRGGYTF.

This sequence joins TRBV21-1 and TRBJ1-5; the tabulated D call, TRBD1, remains unverified against the DNA. TRBV21-1 is a listed pseudogene. This CDR3 has 16 residues. The CDR3 loop is CASSKVKGARRQPQHF. The DNA of the CDR3 is TGTGCCAGCAGCAAAGTAAAGGGGGCTCGTCGTCAGCCCCAGCATTTT.

This clone has only a few counts. This rearrangement joins TRBV18 to TRBJ2-5; the match to TRBD2 covers 7 bases. Trimming at V came to 5 bases and at J to 2 bases, leaving 8 bases not matched to a gene. Germline CDR1 is KGHSH and CDR2 is LQKENI. The CDR3 consists of 15 residues. CDR3 in amino acids: CASSTTGRGQETQYF. In DNA, the CDR3 is TGTGCCAGCTCAACCACGGGGCGGGGGCAAGAGACCCAGTACTTC.

The CDR3 sequence: CASSQLDRAGQPQHF. DNA for the CDR3: TGCGCCAGCAGCCAATTGGACAGGGCCGGCCAGCCCCAGCATTTT. The chain couples TRBV4-1 to TRBJ1-5; 8 positions match TRBD1. After removal of 2 bases from V and 7 bases from J, the junction contained 7 bases not matched to a gene. Germline values: CDR1 MGHRA, CDR2 YSYEKL. The CDR3 contains 15 residues.

This chain connects TRBV5-1 to TRBJ1-3; perhaps TRBD1 as D (6 bases). Looked up from germline, CDR1 is SGHRS and CDR2 is YFSETQ. This CDR3 contains 14 residues. Trimming took off 0 bases at V and 4 bases at J, with 8 bases between the two ends. This chain's CDR3 is CASSLGGQGNTIYF. The CDR3 bases are TGCGCCAGCAGCTTGGGGGGACAAGGAAACACCATATATTTT.

The rearrangement joins TRBV5-4 to TRBJ1-2, with D perhaps TRBD1 (5 bases). CDR1 SGHNT and CDR2 YYREEE come from the germline V gene (reference sequence). The V gene lost 4 bases and the J gene lost 4 bases, with 8 bases spanning the gap. The CDR3 consists of 12 residues. The CDR3 sequence is CASSQTAYGYTF. In DNA, the CDR3 is TGTGCCAGCAGCCAGACAGCCTATGGCTACACCTTC.